The 9 T cell receptor beta chains in this list originate from one sample, sequenced in a study of CD8 T cells in ankylosing spondylitis. Findings of the study overall: Ankylosing spondylitis blood seemed to carry a telltale TCR beta motif made of eight or nine highly homologous variants.

Their specific antigens are unknown. TCRdb ran MiXCR on the 5' RACE reads and lists one entry per CDR3 protein. Of about 540,000 distinct CDR3 sequences in the sample, roughly 13% were seen once. Input material: blood, either unsorted or a sorted T cell fraction (not recorded which). The receptors were gathered from a male donor with ankylosing spondylitis.

This clonotype has more than one count but fewer than ten. The rearrangement joins TRBV5-1 to TRBJ2-1; D is possibly TRBD2 (6 bases). The CDR3 contains 15 residues. The V end lost 5 bases, the J end lost 7 bases, and 19 bases lay between the germline ends. CDR1 SGHRS and CDR2 YFSETQ come from the germline V gene. CDR3 loop: CASSFTGTSVNEQFF. CDR3 nucleotide sequence: TGCGCCAGCAGTTTTACCGGGACTTCAGTAAATGAGCAGTTCTTC.

This clonotype was recorded a few times. The CDR3, as DNA: TGTGCCAGTAGTACCCGAGGGGGAAGTACCAACAATGAGCAGTTCTTC. Protein sequence: CASSTRGGSTNNEQFF. The rearrangement links TRBV19 to TRBJ2-1, with D perhaps matching TRBD1 (6 bases). This CDR3 has 16 residues. V was pared by 4 bases and J by 5 bases, with 18 bases between. Per germline, CDR1 LNHDA and CDR2 SQIVND (reference sequence).

V is TRBV19 and J is TRBJ2-2, with 8 bases lining up with TRBD1. The CDR3 runs to 15 residues. Losses at the gene ends were 8 bases for V and 4 bases for J; bases not matched to a gene: 9. In germline, CDR1 is LNHDA, CDR2 SQIVND (reference sequence). The CDR3 bases are TGTGCCAGTCTCTCCTGGGACAGGCTCACCGGGGAGCTGTTTTTT. Protein: CASLSWDRLTGELFF.

CDR3 residues: CASSYSKVDSNQPQHF. In DNA form, the CDR3 reads TGTGCCAGCAGTTACTCGAAGGTGGATAGCAATCAGCCCCAGCATTTT. V and J are TRBV6-2 or TRBV6-3 and TRBJ1-5; D is undetermined. This CDR3 has 16 residues. The germline CDR1 and CDR2 sequences are MNHEY and SVGEGT. Between the trimmed V and J ends, which lost 0 bases and 0 bases, there was a span of 9 bases.

The V and J genes are TRBV2 and TRBJ2-3, with TRBD1 as a possible D gene (5 bases). The CDR3 sequence is 12 residues long. Trimming took off 6 bases at V and 7 bases at J, with 11 bases between the two ends. Germline V gene lookup returns CDR1 SNHLY and CDR2 FYNNEI. This CDR3 reads CASSERGNTQYF. The CDR3 DNA follows: TGTGCCAGCAGCGAAAGGGGTAATACGCAGTATTTT.

This clonotype has at least ten counts. V usage is TRBV7-9 and J usage is TRBJ1-3; D unclear. CDR3 length equals 13 residues. Germline V gives CDR1 SEHNR, CDR2 FQNEAQ (reference sequence). V lost 0 bases and J lost 3, with 3 bases in between. The CDR3, as DNA: TGTGCCAGCAGCTTAGCAAGTGGAAACACCATATATTTT. Its protein product is CASSLASGNTIYF.

CDR3 bases: TGTGCCAGCAGCCTAAGTCCGGGAGGGTTCTACGAGCAGTACTTC. It specifies CASSLSPGGFYEQYF. The V call is TRBV7-8, the J call TRBJ2-7; 8 nucleotides agree with TRBD2. V trimming: 5 bases; J trimming: 3 bases; junction bases outside the gene matches: 9. Germline V gene data show CDR1 as SGHVS and CDR2 as FQNEAQ. The length of the CDR3 is 15 residues.

This clonotype was seen at least ten times. The V and J genes are TRBV5-1 and TRBJ2-7; the match to TRBD2 covers 8 bases. Per the germline V gene, CDR1 is SGHRS and CDR2 is YFSETQ. This CDR3 comprises 18 residues. The trim removed 1 base at V and 2 bases at J, leaving 14 bases unmatched. In DNA form, the CDR3 reads TGCGCCAGCAGCTTGCGGGGCGATACGGCGGGAGGAGCCTACGAGCAGTACTTC. It yields the protein CASSLRGDTAGGAYEQYF.

The V gene is TRBV20-1, the J gene TRBJ1-3; no clear D. V lost 3 bases to trimming and J lost 0 bases, with 3 bases between them. The germline gives CDR1 DFQATT, CDR2 SNEGSKA (reference sequence). This CDR3 is built from 12 residues. Written as DNA, the CDR3 is TGCAGTGCTAGTGTCTCTGGAAACACCATATATTTT. It is translated as CSASVSGNTIYF.